The T cell receptor (beta chain) described here comes from a study of memory B cells and T cells in multiple sclerosis (dated by TCRdb to between 2018 and 2020). Describing the broader study: TCR beta repertoires of autoproliferating peripheral T cells were compared with the TCR beta repertoires of brain lesion-infiltrating T cells in multiple sclerosis patients. TCR sequencing included two multiple sclerosis patients for whom either brain lesions at autopsy or brain-infiltrating cells from biopsy were available. The paper's findings and limits, for the study overall: Because clone-set sizes varied across compartments, the counts of shared clonotypes were affected, making normalization necessary.

The CDR3 has 16 amino acids, counting the end cysteine and phenylalanine. Only CDR3 DNA remains: 48 bases, in frame from the first base. V gives up 0 bases and J gives up 0 bases, and the segment between their germline ends measures 6 bases. Reading the germline V gene gives CDR1 MNHEY and CDR2 SVGAGI. To note about this clone: The antigen this receptor binds is unknown. Qualities for individual bases were not recorded, and no much larger clone is one base off.

Autoproliferating (CFSEdim) and non-proliferating (CFSEhi) T cell fractions were sequenced separately after stimulus-free culture of CFSE-labeled PBMCs. Altogether, about 5.5x10^7 CFSE-labeled PBMCs were kept in culture for seven to eight days with no stimulus, after which the replicate wells were combined. Labeling of PBMCs used 0.5 to 0.6 uM CFSE, and the cells were then grown in serum-free AIM-V medium with no exogenous stimuli added. PBMCs were isolated by Ficoll density gradient centrifugation and were cryopreserved before use. Using a FACSAria III, live 7-AAD-negative cells were sorted, then washed with PBS and stored frozen at -80 degrees C as dry pellets. Genomic DNA was extracted, and the immunoSEQ Platform was used to amplify TCRbeta CDR3 regions from that DNA. Multiplex PCR, high-throughput sequencing and a vendor bioinformatics pipeline were brought together in the immunoSEQ assay. On the study's bioinformatics: Non-productive sequences and CDR3s shorter than 4 amino acids were removed, and clonotype frequencies were recalculated per sample. Shared clonotypes were identified in immunoSEQ Analyzer 2.0 as identical CDR3 amino acid, V gene and J gene sequences. Repertoire overlap was normalized by dividing shared clonotype counts by the product of both clone-set sizes, with the result scaled by 1000 into arbitrary units. Entries here come from immuneACCESS through TCRdb and include only in-frame sequences with V and J called. Some clones fail to appear in such tables; in the studies checked, an unresolved V gene covers under half of the shortfall, and the cause of the remainder is unknown. V, J and clone size are those of that table, while D and trimming were read from the DNA. The sample contains over 35,000 clones, approximately 80% of them found a single time. The ten largest account for 1.1% of the sample.

Sequencing was carried out using PBMCs from blood kept in culture. The rearranged chain carries TRBV6-5 and TRBJ1-6; the D segment cannot be called with confidence. This TCR came from a human donor with multiple sclerosis. In nucleotide form, the sequence is TGTGCCAGCAGTTACTCTCGGAGCTCCTATAATTCACCCCTCCACTTT. It specifies CASSYSRSSYNSPLHF.